This T cell receptor (beta chain) was obtained from a study of CD8+ T cells in alopecia areata. Extracted RNA was reverse transcribed, and the resulting cDNA served as sequencing template. Libraries were prepared by immunoSEQ multiplex PCR; TCRdb keeps only in-frame clonotypes and omits some of them. The sample carries about 190,000 clones, about 60% recorded once. Treatment in this sample: oral pan-JAK inhibitor, 5-10 mg twice daily. This CDR3 is 12 amino acids long. Looked up from germline, CDR1 is SGHRS and CDR2 is YFSETQ. Trimming pared 0 bases from V and 4 bases from J, leaving 2 bases between. The material was CD4+ T cells sorted from blood, obtained at week 4, from a patient treated with tofacitinib. The rearrangement uses TRBV5-1 and TRBJ2-4, with D unclear. The TCR comes from a human donor with alopecia areata. The CDR3 region is CASSLGKNIQYF. The CDR3 nucleotides read TGCGCCAGCAGCTTGGGAAAAAACATTCAGTACTTC.